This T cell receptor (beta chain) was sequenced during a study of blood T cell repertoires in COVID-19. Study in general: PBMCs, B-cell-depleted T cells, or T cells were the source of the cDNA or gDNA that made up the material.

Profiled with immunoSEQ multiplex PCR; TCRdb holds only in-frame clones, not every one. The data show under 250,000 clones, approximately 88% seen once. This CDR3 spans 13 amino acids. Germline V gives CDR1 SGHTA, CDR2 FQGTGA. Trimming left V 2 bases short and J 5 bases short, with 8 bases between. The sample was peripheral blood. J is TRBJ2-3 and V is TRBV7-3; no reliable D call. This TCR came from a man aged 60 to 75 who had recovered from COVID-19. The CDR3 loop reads CASSLSLEDTQYF. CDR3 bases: TGTGCCAGCAGCTTATCGCTAGAAGATACGCAGTATTTT.